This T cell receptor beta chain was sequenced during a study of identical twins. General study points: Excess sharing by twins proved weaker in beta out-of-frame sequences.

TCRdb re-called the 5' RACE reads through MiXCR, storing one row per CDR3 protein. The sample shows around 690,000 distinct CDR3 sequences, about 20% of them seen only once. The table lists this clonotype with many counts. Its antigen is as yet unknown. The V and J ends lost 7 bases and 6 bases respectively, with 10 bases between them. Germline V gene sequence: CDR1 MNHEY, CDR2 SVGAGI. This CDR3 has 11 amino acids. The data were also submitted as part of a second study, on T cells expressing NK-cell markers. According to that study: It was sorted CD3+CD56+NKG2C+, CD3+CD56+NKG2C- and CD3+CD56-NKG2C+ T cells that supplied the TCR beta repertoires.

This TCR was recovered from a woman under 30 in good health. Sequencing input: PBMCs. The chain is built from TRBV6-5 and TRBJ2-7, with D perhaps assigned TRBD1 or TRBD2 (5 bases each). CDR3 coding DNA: TGTGCCAGCACGAGGGGCCTCGAGCAGTACTTC. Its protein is CASTRGLEQYF.